In its sample, the clone carrying this TCR beta chain was seen many times. The antigen is undetermined. Genomic DNA, serving as template, underwent TCR beta VDJ and CDR3 profiling. From the reads, TCRdb called clonotypes with MiXCR, one entry per CDR3 protein. The data contain about 220,000 distinct CDR3 sequences, roughly 35% of them singletons. This CDR3 is built from 14 residues. Germline V gene data show CDR1 as SGHRS and CDR2 as YFSETQ. Between the trimmed V and J ends, which lost 4 bases and 2 bases, there was a span of 13 bases. The source of the sample is a study of CD8+CD57+ T cells in acquired aplastic anemia. Overall study context: The study obtained an average of around 3.4 ug of DNA from sorted CD4+ and CD8+ cells. Study results and caveats: No significant difference in CD8+ Simpson's diversity was found between patients and controls.

The rearrangement links TRBV5-1 to TRBJ2-7; D may be TRBD1 (8 bases). Sequenced: sorted CD4+, CD8+, or CD8+CD57+ T cells (not recorded which) from PBMCs. This receptor was taken from a human donor in good health, serving as a control. CDR3 loop: CASSRTGGAYEQYF. The CDR3 nucleotides are TGCGCCAGCAGCCGTACAGGGGGGGCCTACGAGCAGTACTTC.